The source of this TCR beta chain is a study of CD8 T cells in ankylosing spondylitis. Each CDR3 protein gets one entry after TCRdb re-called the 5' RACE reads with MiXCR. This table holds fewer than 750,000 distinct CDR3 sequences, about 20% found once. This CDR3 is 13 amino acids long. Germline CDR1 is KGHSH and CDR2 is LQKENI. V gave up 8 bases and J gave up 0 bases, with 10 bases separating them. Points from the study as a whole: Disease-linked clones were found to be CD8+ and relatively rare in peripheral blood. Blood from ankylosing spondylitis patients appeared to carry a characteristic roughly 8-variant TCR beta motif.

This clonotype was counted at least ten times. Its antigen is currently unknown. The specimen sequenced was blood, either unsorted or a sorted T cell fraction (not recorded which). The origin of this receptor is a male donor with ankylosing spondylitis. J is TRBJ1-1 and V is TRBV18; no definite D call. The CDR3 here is CASSPSLNTEAFF. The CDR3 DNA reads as TGTGCCAGCAGCCCCAGTTTGAACACTGAAGCTTTCTTT.